The 13 T cell receptor beta chains presented below share a single source sample, sequenced in a study of molecular identifiers for immune sequencing clone quantification. In TCRdb, the PCR reads were re-called with MiXCR into one record per CDR3 protein. Among 550,000 to 750,000 distinct CDR3 sequences, 15% to 20% were seen once, and the ten largest hold roughly 0.9%. Sample: naive CD8+ T cells from blood, with Jurkat cell RNA spiked in. Subset: FACS-sorted CD8+CD4-CCR7+CD45RA+ naive T cells. These receptors all come from a human donor in good health. Some libraries in this study had Jurkat cell RNA spiked in.

This clonotype is a singleton in its sample. This may be a read error: a much more frequent sequence differs by one nucleotide. This chain joins TRBV4-3 and TRBJ2-7, with no clear D. CDR3 length: 14 residues. Germline CDR1 is LGHNA and CDR2 is YSLEER. In DNA form, the CDR3 reads TGCGCCAGCAGCCAAGTGCTGGGATCCTACGAGCAGCACTTC. As protein: CASSQVLGSYEQHF.

Turning to this clonotype: A single base separates this from a much larger clone, so it may be a read error. The chain combines TRBV6-1 with TRBJ2-7; TRBD1 matches 7 bases. Unmatched junction bases numbered 6, after V lost 1 base and J lost 9 bases. The germline V gene encodes CDR1 MNHNS and CDR2 SASEGT. This CDR3 is built from 13 residues. CDR3 in DNA: TGTGCCAGCAGTGAAGGACAGGGACACGGGCAGTACTTC. It codes for CASSEGQGHGQYF.

Concerning this clonotype itself: A much larger clone differs from this one at a single base, so this may be a read error. V usage is TRBV20-1 and J usage is TRBJ1-5; 7 nucleotides align to TRBD1. Germline V gene sequence: CDR1 DFQATT, CDR2 SNEGSKA (reference sequence). The V and J ends lost 6 bases and 2 bases, in that order; junction bases with no gene match: 10. The CDR3 runs 15 residues. The CDR3 DNA is TGCAGTGCCCCGACAGGGTCTTATGGCAATCAGCCCCAGCATTTT. This translates into CSAPTGSYGNQPQHF.

The V gene is TRBV7-9, the J gene TRBJ1-6; D call uncertain. V was pared by 1 base and J by 9 bases, with 13 bases between. Germline CDR1 reads SEHNR; CDR2 reads FQNEAQ (reference sequence). This CDR3 comprises 15 residues. The CDR3 DNA reads TGTGCCAGCAGCTTAGAAGAGGGAGACGGTTCACCCCTCCACTTT. Translation gives CASSLEEGDGSPLHF. Full variable domain (outside the CDR3, taken from reference TRBV7-9 and TRBJ1-6): DTGVSQNPRHKITKRGQNVTFRCDPISEHNRLYWYRQTLGQGPEFLTYFQNEAQLEKSRLLSDRFSAERPKGSFSTLEIQRTEQGDSAMYLCASSLEEGDGSPLHFGNGTRLTVT.

This clonotype appeared many times. In nucleotides, the CDR3 is TGTGCCAGCAGCCGGACAGCCAACTCTGGGGCCAACGTCCTGACTTTC. Its translation: CASSRTANSGANVLTF. The chain joins TRBV7-9 to TRBJ2-6, with D possibly TRBD1 on 6 matching bases. Germline assignment: CDR1 SEHNR and CDR2 FQNEAQ (reference sequence). The CDR3 is made up of 16 amino acids. The ends were cut back, 5 bases at V and 0 bases at J, with 11 bases in the middle. Combining the CDR3 with reference TRBV7-9 and TRBJ2-6 gives the whole variable domain DTGVSQNPRHKITKRGQNVTFRCDPISEHNRLYWYRQTLGQGPEFLTYFQNEAQLEKSRLLSDRFSAERPKGSFSTLEIQRTEQGDSAMYLCASSRTANSGANVLTFGAGSRLTVL.

This clonotype was counted only a few times. Given a much more abundant clone one base away, this may be a read error. The genes are TRBV5-1 and TRBJ1-1; no reliable D call. From germline, CDR1 is SGHRS and CDR2 YFSETQ. The V end lost 2 bases, the J end lost 4 bases, and 15 bases lay between the germline ends. There are 15 residues in the CDR3. This CDR3 is CASSFGPKSGTEAFF. The CDR3 DNA reads TGCGCCAGCAGCTTCGGGCCCAAGAGCGGCACTGAAGCTTTCTTT.

This clonotype was counted many times. The gene calls are TRBV20-1 and TRBJ2-7; 8 bases are a match to TRBD2. Germline loops: CDR1 DFQATT, CDR2 SNEGSKA (reference sequence). CDR3 size: 15 residues. V shed 2 bases and J 6 bases; nucleotides not matched to a gene: 12. The CDR3 loop reads CSARSSARGDAEQYF. In DNA form, the CDR3 reads TGCAGTGCTAGAAGCTCGGCGCGGGGGGATGCCGAGCAGTACTTC.

A note on this clonotype: A much more abundant neighbour one base away suggests this may be a read error. This chain links TRBV15 with TRBJ2-5, with unresolved D. CDR1 is LNHNV and CDR2 is YYDKDF in the germline V gene (reference sequence). The CDR3 consists of 16 residues. CDR3 DNA: TGTGCCATCAGCAGAGATCTCACGGATTTGGATGAGACCCAGTACTTC. Its translation is CAISRDLTDLDETQYF.

This clonotype turned up a few times. This chain uses TRBV9 with TRBJ1-1; the D gene is possibly TRBD1 (5 bases). Germline V lookup: CDR1 SGDLS, CDR2 YYNGEE. The length of the CDR3 is 16 residues. Between the trimmed V and J ends, which lost 0 bases and 5 bases, there was a span of 17 bases. In DNA, the CDR3 is TGTGCCAGCAGCGTAGAGGGGCGGGGGGGAACTACTGAAGCTTTCTTT. Amino acid sequence: CASSVEGRGGTTEAFF. Combining the CDR3 with reference TRBV9 and TRBJ1-1 gives the whole variable domain DSGVTQTPKHLITATGQRVTLRCSPRSGDLSVYWYQQSLDQGLQFLIQYYNGEERAKGNILERFSAQQFPDLHSELNLSSLELGDSALYFCASSVEGRGGTTEAFFGQGTRLTVV.

In this sample, this clonotype turned up a few times. The chain employs TRBV28 and TRBJ2-7, with 14 positions matching TRBD2. This CDR3 spans 15 amino acids. V lost 10 bases and J lost 5; bases outside the gene matches: 10. The germline V gene encodes CDR1 MDHEN and CDR2 SYDVKM. CDR3 loop: CATTGLAGVLDEQYF. As DNA, the CDR3 is TGTGCCACAACGGGACTAGCGGGAGTGTTAGACGAGCAGTACTTC.

This clonotype was recorded many times. This chain uses TRBV12-3 or TRBV12-4 with TRBJ1-1; no reliable D call. This CDR3 spans 12 amino acids. The ends were cut back, 10 bases at V and 4 bases at J, with 13 bases in the middle. The DNA of the CDR3 is TGTGCCATCCTGAAGGAAAGCACTGAAGCTTTCTTT. Translating gives CAILKESTEAFF.

At least ten counts were recorded for this clonotype. This chain uses TRBV4-1 with TRBJ2-1; no definite D call. Germline lookup yields CDR1 MGHRA and CDR2 YSYEKL. This CDR3 spans 14 amino acids. V lost 2 bases and J 3 bases, leaving 8 bases between the germline ends. The CDR3 protein is CASSQTHLYNEQFF. The DNA of the CDR3 is TGCGCCAGCAGCCAAACCCACCTCTACAATGAGCAGTTCTTC.

As to this clonotype: A much larger clone differs by one base, so this may be a read error. V and J are TRBV2 and TRBJ1-2; D not certain. This CDR3 comprises 15 residues. Germline V gives CDR1 SNHLY, CDR2 FYNNEI. CDR3: CASSEAVGFNYGYIF. CDR3 coding DNA: TGTGCCAGCAGTGAAGCTGTAGGGTTTAACTATGGCTACATCTTC.